This T cell receptor (beta chain) was identified in a study of blood T cell repertoires in COVID-19. At the level of the study: COVID-19 samples collected from the United States, Italy and Spain covered acute and convalescent phases.

There are a few counts of this clone. The data were produced by immunoSEQ multiplex PCR, yet TCRdb's version contains in-frame clones alone and is incomplete. The sample has about 250,000 clones; about nine tenths are singletons. Enrollees, roughly 18 to 95 years old, lived in fewer than 25 US areas. Cohort assignment relied on participant-reported clinical history. The TCR sequence derives from a man aged 35 to 55 who had recovered from COVID-19. Material: PBMCs or T cells enriched from blood (not recorded which).

This CDR3 reads CASSLSDRATEAFF. DNA of the CDR3: TGTGCCAGCAGTTTATCGGACAGGGCCACTGAAGCTTTCTTT. V usage is TRBV28 and J usage is TRBJ1-1; 8 bases are shared with TRBD1. The CDR3 consists of 14 residues. The V gene's germline CDR1 is MDHEN and CDR2 SYDVKM. Trimming removed 1 base from V and 4 bases from J; junction bases left unmatched: 2.